Listed below are T cell receptor beta chains from one sample, sequenced in a study of control samples from healthy donors and cancer patients. TCRdb's table, derived via immunoSEQ multiplex PCR, lists solely in-frame clones and lacks some. The table lists around 78,000 clones, roughly 93% of them singletons. The specimen sequenced was blood. The receptor set was obtained from a woman between 18 and 30 years old in good health. Both conserved end residues are part of each CDR3. The D gene is left open where the match is weak.

cdr3_aa cdr3_nt j_call d_call v_call
CASSIMGGGLDTGELFF TGTGCCAGCAGTATTATGGGAGGGGGCTTGGACACCGGGGAGCTGTTTTTT TRBJ2-2 . TRBV28
CASSPGTGITGTQYF TGTGCCAGCAGTCCCGGGACAGGGATCACTGGTACGCAGTATTTT TRBJ2-3 TRBD1 TRBV6-2/TRBV6-3
CASSSNSRPALGAFF TGTGCCAGCAGTTCTAACAGTAGGCCCGCCTTAGGAGCTTTCTTT TRBJ1-1 . TRBV27
CASRGQGQGFYEQYF TGTGCCAGCAGGGGACAGGGACAGGGCTTCTACGAGCAGTACTTC TRBJ2-7 TRBD1 TRBV6-5
CSASLWEWAYEQYF TGCAGTGCTAGTTTGTGGGAGTGGGCCTACGAGCAGTACTTC TRBJ2-7 . TRBV20-1
CASSLRVQGRGLYEQYF TGTGCCAGCAGTTTACGGGTCCAGGGGCGCGGACTTTACGAGCAGTACTTC TRBJ2-7 . TRBV27
CATYQSLAGSWYEQFF TGTGCCACCTACCAGTCCCTAGCGGGATCTTGGTATGAGCAGTTCTTC TRBJ2-1 TRBD2 TRBV10-3
CASSYVAGASNEQFF TGTGCCAGCAGTTACGTCGCGGGAGCATCCAATGAGCAGTTCTTC TRBJ2-1 TRBD2 TRBV6-2/TRBV6-3
CASSRGVGEKLFF TGTGCCAGCAGTCGAGGGGTAGGAGAAAAACTGTTTTTT TRBJ1-4 . TRBV2
CASSAGLPLTDTQYF TGTGCCAGCAGTGCGGGGTTACCTCTTACGGATACGCAGTATTTT TRBJ2-3 . TRBV2
CASSLGEIYEQYF TGCGCCAGCAGCTTGGGGGAGATCTACGAGCAGTACTTC TRBJ2-7 . TRBV5-1
CASSESQGNTEAFF TGTGCCAGCAGCGAGAGTCAGGGGAACACTGAAGCTTTCTTT TRBJ1-1 . TRBV9
CATSRGGLGQLWGGELFF TGTGCCACCAGCAGAGGCGGTCTAGGCCAGCTATGGGGAGGGGAGCTGTTTTTT TRBJ2-2 . TRBV15
CASSLIGYEGEQYF TGTGCCAGCAGCTTAATTGGGTACGAAGGGGAGCAGTACTTC TRBJ2-7 . TRBV11-3
CASGARGGAYEQYF TGTGCCAGCGGGGCGAGGGGGGGGGCCTACGAGCAGTACTTC TRBJ2-7 . TRBV27
CASSPVRAGSYNEQFF TGTGCCAGCAGCCCCGTGCGGGCGGGCTCCTACAATGAGCAGTTCTTC TRBJ2-1 . TRBV7-7
CSARGGGEAFF TGCAGTGCTAGGGGAGGGGGTGAAGCTTTCTTT TRBJ1-1 . TRBV20-1
CASSAQGWDTEAFF TGTGCCAGCAGCGCACAGGGGTGGGACACTGAAGCTTTCTTT TRBJ1-1 TRBD1 TRBV7-8
CASSVASSYNEQFF TGTGCCAGCAGCGTAGCTAGTTCGTACAATGAGCAGTTCTTC TRBJ2-1 . TRBV9
CASSLASGNTDTQYF TGCGCCAGCAGCTTGGCGAGCGGAAACACAGATACGCAGTATTTT TRBJ2-3 . TRBV5-1
CASSLRRTGSLETQYF TGTGCCAGCAGCTTACGTCGGACAGGGAGCTTAGAGACCCAGTACTTC TRBJ2-5 TRBD1 TRBV7-7